This T cell receptor beta chain emerged from a study of radiotherapy plus CTLA-4 blockade in lung cancer. Study information: There were objective responses in 18% of patients, and over 25% had disease control. The study, taken as a whole, reports: Clones of tumor-derived TCRs expanded in blood after radiotherapy plus ipilimumab. Reportedly, early blood T cell clone dynamics best predicted response, with interferon-beta.

J lost 11 bases, V lost 7 bases, and 12 bases had no gene match. The CDR3 contains 13 residues. Germline loops: CDR1 MDHEN, CDR2 SYDVKM. This table comes from immunoSEQ multiplex PCR, and its TCRdb copy is limited to in-frame clones, with some not included. The data hold tens of thousands of clones, with 85% to 90% observed a single time. Patients in the study, people with chemo-refractory metastatic non-small-cell lung cancer, received focal radiation plus ipilimumab CTLA-4 blockade. Notes on this clone: Its target is unknown.

Sequences were derived from peripheral blood, sampled from a patient treated with radiotherapy plus ipilimumab. The source of this sequence is a human donor with non-small cell lung cancer who had stable disease on radiotherapy plus ipilimumab. The V call is TRBV28, the J call TRBJ2-7; TRBD2 matches 9 bases. The CDR3 bases are TGTGCCAGCAAAAGGGCGGGAGGGCTCTCGGAGTACTTC. It encodes CASKRAGGLSEYF.